This entry is about one TCR beta chain. Its antigen is not identified. The data were taken from a study of identical twins. Study-wide results and caveats: Where out-of-frame alpha sequences were twin-shared, they showed excess low generation probability. Within cord blood, abundant beta clonotypes carried fewer insertions, but memory repertoires showed no such trend.

Only healthy Caucasians were included as donors. With template switching, a universal primer site was added, and the cDNA carried unique molecular identifiers. One entry per CDR3 protein results from TCRdb running MiXCR on the 5' RACE reads. The data show more than 400,000 distinct CDR3 sequences, about 15% seen once. Unmatched junction bases numbered 11, after V lost 6 bases and J lost 4 bases. There are 16 residues in the CDR3. Per germline, CDR1 SEHNR and CDR2 FQNEAQ (reference sequence). These data were also reused for a study on yellow fever vaccine responses in identical twins.

The TCR originated in a woman between 18 and 29 years old in good health. Specimen: CD4+ T cells sorted from blood. The chain joins TRBV7-9 to TRBJ2-2, with 7 bases identical to TRBD2. In nucleotides, the CDR3 is TGTGCCAGCAGTTCTCCAACTCTAGCGGCCACCGGGGAGCTGTTTTTT. It yields the protein CASSSPTLAATGELFF.